The 22 T cell receptor beta chains given below trace back to one sample, sequenced in a study of beta chain features in type 1 diabetes. Every bit of the isolated RNA underwent reverse transcription, so sequencing read expressed TCRB transcripts. Some clones are missing from TCRdb's copy, which holds only in-frame ones; the method was immunoSEQ multiplex PCR. The table has about 260,000 clones, about 70% seen once; the top ten hold around 0.057%. The specimen was naive CD4+ T cells from blood. The receptors stem from a man aged 25-40 years in good health.

This clone was found once. The chain joins TRBV30 to TRBJ2-3; 9 bases match TRBD1. The CDR3 totals 15 residues. J was trimmed by 4 bases and V by 2 bases; bases with no gene match: 7. Germline assignment: CDR1 GTSNPN and CDR2 SVGIG (reference sequence). The CDR3 nucleotides are TGTGCCTGGAGTCCCGGGACAGGGAGCGCAGATACGCAGTATTTT. Its translation is CAWSPGTGSADTQYF. The full variable domain, in which reference TRBV30 and TRBJ2-3 provide the parts outside the CDR3, is SQTIHQWPATLVQPVGSPLSLECTVEGTSNPNLYWYRQAAGRGLQLLFYSVGIGQISSEVPQNLSASRPQDRQFILSSKKLLLSDSGFYLCAWSPGTGSADTQYFGPGTRLTVL.

The rearrangement uses TRBV7-2 and TRBJ2-6, with D unclear. V was pared by 2 bases and J by 3 bases, with 8 bases between. CDR3 length: 15 amino acids. The germline V gene encodes CDR1 SGHTA and CDR2 FQGNSA. CDR3 nucleotide sequence: TGTGCCAGCAGCTTATCTCTGGGTGGGGCCAACGTCCTGACTTTC. It codes for CASSLSLGGANVLTF.

This chain uses TRBV27 with TRBJ2-1, with D possibly being TRBD2 (5 bases). Trimming took 6 bases from V and 16 from J, leaving 16 bases between them. Looked up from germline, CDR1 is MNHEY and CDR2 is SMNVEV (reference sequence). CDR3 length: 11 residues. The CDR3 region is CASSSLAQSFF. CDR3 DNA sequence: TGTGCCAGCAGCTCCCTAGCCCAAAGTTTCTTC.

This clone was found a few times. V is TRBV23-1 and J is TRBJ2-7; 12 nucleotides align to TRBD1. TRBV23-1 counts as an open reading frame of uncertain function. The length of the CDR3 is 14 residues. V shed 4 bases, J shed 6 bases, and the junction held 4 bases outside the gene matches. CDR3 sequence reads: CASSRGTGGVEQYF. The CDR3 region has the DNA TGCGCCAGCAGTCGCGGGACAGGGGGCGTCGAGCAGTACTTC.

The chain joins TRBV27 to TRBJ2-5, with D uncertain. CDR3 length: 15 residues. Germline CDR1 MNHEY, CDR2 SMNVEV (reference sequence). Deletions cut 0 bases from V and 1 base from J, with 9 bases between. The CDR3 sequence: CASSLSYTLQETQYF. CDR3 coding DNA: TGTGCCAGCAGTTTATCGTACACCCTCCAAGAGACCCAGTACTTC.

This clone was recorded a few times. The rearrangement uses TRBV29-1 and TRBJ2-3; D remains unclear. The CDR3 contains 10 residues. Trimming took off 6 bases at V and 4 bases at J, with 5 bases between the two ends. Germline CDR1 SQVTM, CDR2 ANQGSEA. The chain's CDR3 is CSVGSDTQYF. The CDR3 DNA follows: TGCAGCGTGGGATCAGATACGCAGTATTTT.

The chain couples TRBV9 to TRBJ2-7; D remains ambiguous. The ends were cut back, 3 bases at V and 0 bases at J, with 10 bases in the middle. The CDR3 consists of 14 residues. From germline, CDR1 is SGDLS and CDR2 YYNGEE. CDR3 DNA: TGTGCCAGCAGCGGTACATCCAGCTCCTACGAGCAGTACTTC. Protein product: CASSGTSSSYEQYF.

The chain couples TRBV7-2 to TRBJ2-3; either TRBD1 or TRBD2 may supply D (5 bases each). Germline CDR1 SGHTA, CDR2 FQGNSA. V lost 1 base and J 8 bases, leaving 13 bases between the germline ends. This CDR3 comprises 14 residues. The CDR3 is CASSLEGQRGTQYF. The CDR3 DNA sequence: TGTGCCAGCAGCTTAGAAGGCCAGAGGGGTACGCAGTATTTT.

Concerning this clone: The missing conserved phenylalanine or tryptophan at the end of this CDR3 makes a read error likely. No DNA is shown, since the ends of the CDR3 on it are uncertain; the CDR3 is the one TCRdb lists. The J gene is TRBJ1-4, the V gene TRBV29-1. Both ends counted, the CDR3 spans 9 residues. CDR1 SQVTM and CDR2 ANQGSEA come from the germline V gene. CDR3 sequence reads: CSVEEARTC.

In this sample, this clone turned up a few times. The genes are TRBV6-6 and TRBJ2-1; 7 bases agree with TRBD2. The CDR3 length is 12 residues. V dropped 6 bases and J dropped 6; count of bases not matched to a gene: 2. Germline loops: CDR1 MNHNY, CDR2 SVGAGI (reference sequence). The CDR3 coding sequence is TGTGCCAGCAGCCCTAGCGGCAATGAGCAGTTCTTC. This translates into CASSPSGNEQFF.

Points on this clone: Mismatch with germline at one junction end may stem from a read error. V gene TRBV11-2 combines with J gene TRBJ1-1; TRBD1 matches at 7 bases. The CDR3 has 12 amino acids. The germline gives CDR1 SGHAT, CDR2 FQNNGV. CDR3 nucleotide sequence: TGTGCCAGCAGCTTAGCCCCGGGACAGCAGGTCTTT. This codes for CASSLAPGQQVF.

The chain recombines TRBV29-1 with TRBJ2-7; D is uncertain. The CDR3 contains 14 residues. Trimming stripped 0 bases from V and 0 bases from J, with 9 bases between. Per germline, CDR1 SQVTM and CDR2 ANQGSEA. The CDR3 here is CSVEENGTSYEQYF. CDR3 bases: TGCAGCGTTGAAGAAAATGGAACCTCCTACGAGCAGTACTTC.

The chain couples TRBV29-1 to TRBJ1-1; TRBD1 might be the D (6 bases). This CDR3 spans 15 amino acids. Germline V gene lookup returns CDR1 SQVTM and CDR2 ANQGSEA. Trimming cost V 6 bases and J 2 bases, with 19 bases left between them. The CDR3 region has the DNA TGCAGCGTCGCCAACCAATGGACAGAAAACACTGAAGCTTTCTTT. Encoded protein: CSVANQWTENTEAFF. Full variable domain (outside the CDR3, taken from reference TRBV29-1 and TRBJ1-1): SAVISQKPSRDICQRGTSLTIQCQVDSQVTMMFWYRQQPGQSLTLIATANQGSEATYESGFVIDKFPISRPNLTFSTLTVSNMSPEDSSIYLCSVANQWTENTEAFFGQGTRLTVV.

This sequence joins TRBV5-1 and TRBJ2-1, with D perhaps given as TRBD1 or TRBD2 (6 bases each). Germline assignment: CDR1 SGHRS and CDR2 YFSETQ. V lost 0 bases and J lost 4, with 11 bases in between. CDR3 length: 15 residues. CDR3 residues: CASSLVQGTYNEQFF. In DNA, the CDR3 is TGCGCCAGCAGCTTGGTCCAGGGGACTTACAATGAGCAGTTCTTC.

CDR3 region: CAWTFNRGAGELFF. The DNA of the CDR3 is TGTGCCTGGACCTTCAATAGGGGGGCCGGGGAGCTGTTTTTT. The chain joins TRBV30 to TRBJ2-2; D tentatively reads TRBD1 or TRBD2 (6 bases each). CDR1 GTSNPN and CDR2 SVGIG come from the germline V gene (reference sequence). V lost 4 bases and J 6 bases, leaving 15 bases between the germline ends. CDR3 length equals 14 residues.

The V call is TRBV10-3, the J call TRBJ2-5, with 8 positions matching TRBD2. The CDR3 extends over 13 amino acids. Trimming cost V 6 bases and J 2 bases; bases outside gene matches: 2. The germline gives CDR1 ENHRY, CDR2 SYGVKD. CDR3 in DNA: TGTGCCATCAGCAAGCGGGAGCAAGAGACCCAGTACTTC. This encodes CAISKREQETQYF.

In this sample, this clone turned up a few times. This chain connects TRBV2 to TRBJ2-3, with 8 positions matching TRBD1. Looked up from germline, CDR1 is SNHLY and CDR2 is FYNNEI. This CDR3 has 15 residues. V gave up 9 bases and J gave up 0 bases; unmatched junction bases: 8. The CDR3 region has the DNA TGTGCCAGGAACGGAAGACAGGGGAGCACAGATACGCAGTATTTT. Translation: CARNGRQGSTDTQYF.

The chain combines TRBV9 with TRBJ2-7, with D tentatively TRBD1 (5 bases). Deletions cut 2 bases from V and 3 bases from J, with 18 bases between. Per the germline V gene, CDR1 is SGDLS and CDR2 is YYNGEE. This CDR3 is 16 amino acids long. In DNA, the CDR3 is TGTGCCAGCAGCGTCACGCTTGGGGCAGCCAGCTACGAGCAGTACTTC. Translating it yields CASSVTLGAASYEQYF.

This clone was recorded only once. CDR3 in DNA: TGCAGCGGCAAGGGACAGTATACCACTGAAGCTTTCTTT. Residues: CSGKGQYTTEAFF. The chain recombines TRBV29-1 with TRBJ1-1; 7 nucleotides match TRBD1. This CDR3 comprises 13 residues. The germline gives CDR1 SQVTM, CDR2 ANQGSEA. The J segment lost 4 bases and the V segment lost 7 bases, leaving 9 bases of the junction unmatched.

The V and J genes are TRBV5-1 and TRBJ2-6, with D perhaps matching TRBD1 (6 bases). This CDR3 region has 18 residues. The germline CDR1 and CDR2 sequences are SGHRS and YFSETQ. Trimming pared 0 bases from V and 0 bases from J, leaving 13 bases between. Here the CDR3 reads CASSLARRGSSGANVLTF. For the CDR3, the DNA is TGCGCCAGCAGCTTGGCCCGCAGGGGTAGCTCTGGGGCCAACGTCCTGACTTTC.

Concerning this clone: In the same sample, other DNA sequences code for this CDR3. V usage is TRBV9 and J usage is TRBJ2-7, with D possibly matching TRBD2 (6 bases). The V gene's germline CDR1 is SGDLS and CDR2 YYNGEE. This CDR3 has 13 amino acids. V was pared by 2 bases and J by 7 bases, with 13 bases between. Here the CDR3 DNA reads TGTGCCAGCAGCGTCGGACCCGGGGGTGAGCAGTACTTC. It encodes CASSVGPGGEQYF.

The chain joins TRBV29-1 to TRBJ2-5; TRBD1 might be the D (6 bases). V was shortened by 3 bases and J by 5 bases, with 13 bases between the two germline ends. The CDR3 is 13 amino acids. Germline CDR1 reads SQVTM; CDR2 reads ANQGSEA. The CDR3 DNA is TGCAGCGTTGACGGGCCAGGGGTGGAGACCCAGTACTTC. Amino acid sequence: CSVDGPGVETQYF.